The T cell receptor (beta chain) described here comes from a study of CD8+ T cells in alopecia areata. Turning to the study itself: For 6 to 18 months, tofacitinib was taken, and 6 months off drug followed.

cDNA serving as the sequencing template came from extracted, reverse transcribed RNA. TCRdb's table, derived via immunoSEQ multiplex PCR, lists solely in-frame clones and lacks some. The profile shows roughly 190,000 clones, about 60% of them singletons. Indicated treatment: oral pan-JAK inhibitor, 5-10 mg twice daily. The V gene lost 4 bases and the J gene lost 2 bases, with 11 bases spanning the gap. The CDR3 covers 14 residues. Per germline, CDR1 SGHRS and CDR2 YFSETQ. Study-wide points: Tofacitinib significantly lowered scalp clonality and expanded CD8+ clones among the top 100. Besides other cells, scalp samples also yield sequences of resident alphabeta T cells from normal skin. For baseline CD8+ expansion, any link to response stays uncertain with one nonresponder.

As regards this clone: What it binds is not known.

This receptor was taken from a human donor with alopecia areata. Source: CD4+ T cells sorted from blood, taken at week 4, from a patient treated with tofacitinib. The chain joins TRBV5-1 to TRBJ2-3; no clear D. The CDR3 region has the DNA TGCGCCAGCAGCCCCAACATAGTCACAGATACGCAGTATTTT. It is translated as CASSPNIVTDTQYF. Complete variable domain (other parts from reference TRBV5-1 and TRBJ2-3): KAGVTQTPRYLIKTRGQQVTLSCSPISGHRSVSWYQQTPGQGLQFLFEYFSETQRNKGNFPGRFSGRQFSNSRSEMNVSTLELGDSALYLCASSPNIVTDTQYFGPGTRLTVL.